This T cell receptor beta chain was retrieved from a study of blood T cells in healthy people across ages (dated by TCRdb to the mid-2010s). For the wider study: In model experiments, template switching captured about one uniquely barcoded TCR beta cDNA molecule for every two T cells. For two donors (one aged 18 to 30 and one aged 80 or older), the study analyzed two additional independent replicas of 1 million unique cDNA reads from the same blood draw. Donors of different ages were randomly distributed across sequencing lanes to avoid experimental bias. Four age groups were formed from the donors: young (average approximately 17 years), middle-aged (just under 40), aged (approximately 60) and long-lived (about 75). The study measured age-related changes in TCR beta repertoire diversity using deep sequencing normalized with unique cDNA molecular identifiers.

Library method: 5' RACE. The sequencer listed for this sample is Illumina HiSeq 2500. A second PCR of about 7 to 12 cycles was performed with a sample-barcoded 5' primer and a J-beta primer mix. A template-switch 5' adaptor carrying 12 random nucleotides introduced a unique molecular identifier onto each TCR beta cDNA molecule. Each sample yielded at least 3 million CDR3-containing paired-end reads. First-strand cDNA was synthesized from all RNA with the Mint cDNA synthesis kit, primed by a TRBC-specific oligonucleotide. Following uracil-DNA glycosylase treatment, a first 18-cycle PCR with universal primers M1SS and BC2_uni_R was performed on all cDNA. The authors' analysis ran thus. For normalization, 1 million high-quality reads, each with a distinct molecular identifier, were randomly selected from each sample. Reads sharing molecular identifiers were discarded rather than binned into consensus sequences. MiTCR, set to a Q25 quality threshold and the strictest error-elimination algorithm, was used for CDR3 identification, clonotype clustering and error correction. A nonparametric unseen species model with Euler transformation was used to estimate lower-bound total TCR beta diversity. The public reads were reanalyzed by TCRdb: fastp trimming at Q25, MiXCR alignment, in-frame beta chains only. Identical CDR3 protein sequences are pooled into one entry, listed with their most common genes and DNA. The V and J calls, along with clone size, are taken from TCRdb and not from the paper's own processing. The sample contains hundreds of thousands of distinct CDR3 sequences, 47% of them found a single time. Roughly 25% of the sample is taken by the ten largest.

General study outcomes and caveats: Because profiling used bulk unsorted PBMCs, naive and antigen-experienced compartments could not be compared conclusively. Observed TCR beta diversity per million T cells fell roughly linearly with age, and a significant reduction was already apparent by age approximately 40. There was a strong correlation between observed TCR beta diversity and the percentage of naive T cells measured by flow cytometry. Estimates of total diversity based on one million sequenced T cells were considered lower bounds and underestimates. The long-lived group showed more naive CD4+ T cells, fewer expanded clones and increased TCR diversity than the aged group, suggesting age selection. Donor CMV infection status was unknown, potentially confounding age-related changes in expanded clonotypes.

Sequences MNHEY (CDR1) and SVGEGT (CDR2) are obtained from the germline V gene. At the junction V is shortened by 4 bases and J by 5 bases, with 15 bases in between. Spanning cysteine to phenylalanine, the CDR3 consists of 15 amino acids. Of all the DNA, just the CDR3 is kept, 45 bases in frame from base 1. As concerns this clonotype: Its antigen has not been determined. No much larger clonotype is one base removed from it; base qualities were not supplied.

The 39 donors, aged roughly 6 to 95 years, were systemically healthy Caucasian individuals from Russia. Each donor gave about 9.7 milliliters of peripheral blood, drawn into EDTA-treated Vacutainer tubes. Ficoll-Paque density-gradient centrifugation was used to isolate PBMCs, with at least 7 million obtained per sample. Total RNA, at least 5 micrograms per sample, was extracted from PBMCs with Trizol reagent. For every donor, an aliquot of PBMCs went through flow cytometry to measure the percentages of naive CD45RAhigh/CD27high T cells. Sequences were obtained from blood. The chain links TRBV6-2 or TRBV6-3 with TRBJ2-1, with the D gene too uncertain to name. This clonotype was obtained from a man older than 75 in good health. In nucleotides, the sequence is TGTGCCAGCAGTTTTCCCCTCGGTGGGAACAATGAGCAGTTCTTC. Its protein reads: CASSFPLGGNNEQFF.